What follows are 3 T cell receptor beta chains derived from one specimen sequenced in a study of somatic mutations in cytotoxic T cells in rheumatoid arthritis. Sequenced by immunoSEQ multiplex PCR; TCRdb stores in-frame clones only, minus some. The sample lists around 20,000 clones; approximately 71% were seen once. Sequenced input: CD8+ T cells sorted from blood. These receptor sequences come from an adult with rheumatoid arthritis.

The chain recombines TRBV27 with TRBJ2-7; 8 bases are a match to TRBD1. Per germline, CDR1 MNHEY and CDR2 SMNVEV (reference sequence). The V and J ends lost 5 bases and 7 bases, in that order; junction bases with no gene match: 10. This CDR3 is built from 14 residues. For the CDR3, the DNA is TGTGCCAGCAGTCTCCAACAGGGGGTGGGGGAGCAGTACTTC. Protein product: CASSLQQGVGEQYF.

This clone was recorded a few times. The J gene is TRBJ1-4, the V gene TRBV19; D is ambiguous. The germline V gene has CDR1 LNHDA and CDR2 SQIVND (reference sequence). Trimming removed 7 bases at V and 4 bases at J, with 13 bases between. There are 14 residues in the CDR3. The CDR3: CASNPRLFNEKLFF. The CDR3 nucleotides are TGTGCCAGTAATCCAAGACTGTTTAATGAAAAACTGTTTTTT.

The chain carries TRBV5-4 and TRBJ2-7, with 9 bases that match TRBD1. CDR1 SGHNT and CDR2 YYREEE come from the germline V gene (reference sequence). After removal of 4 bases from V and 0 bases from J, the junction contained 8 bases not matched to a gene. The CDR3 has 16 residues. CDR3 DNA: TGTGCCAGCAGCGACGGGACAGGGATCCTCTCCTACGAGCAGTACTTC. Protein product: CASSDGTGILSYEQYF. Complete variable domain (other parts from reference TRBV5-4 and TRBJ2-7): ETGVTQSPTHLIKTRGQQVTLRCSSQSGHNTVSWYQQALGQGPQFIFQYYREEENGRGNFPPRFSGLQFPNYSSELNVNALELDDSALYLCASSDGTGILSYEQYFGPGTRLTVT.